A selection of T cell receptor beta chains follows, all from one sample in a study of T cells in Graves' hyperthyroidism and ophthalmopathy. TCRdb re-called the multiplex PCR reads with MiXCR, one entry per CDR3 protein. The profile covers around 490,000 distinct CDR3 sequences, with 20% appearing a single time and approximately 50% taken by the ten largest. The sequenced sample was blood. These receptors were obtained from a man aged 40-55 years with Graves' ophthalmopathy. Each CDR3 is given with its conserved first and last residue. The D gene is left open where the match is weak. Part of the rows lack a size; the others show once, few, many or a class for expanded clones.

CDR3 DNA: TGCGCCTCCTCGGCCGGGCCTGCCTACGAGCAGTACTTC; CDR3 protein: CASSAGPAYEQYF; J gene: TRBJ2-7; clone size: few; V gene: TRBV5-1; D gene: NA
CDR3 DNA: TGTGCCAGCAGTACAGGGGGCGCAGGTGAAAAACTGTTTTTT; CDR3 protein: CASSTGGAGEKLFF; J gene: TRBJ1-4; clone size: few; V gene: TRBV6-1; D gene: TRBD1
CDR3 DNA: TGTGCCAGCAGCTCCAGGACAGACATTTACAATGAGCAGTTCTTC; CDR3 protein: CASSSRTDIYNEQFF; J gene: TRBJ2-1; clone size: few; V gene: TRBV13; D gene: NA
CDR3 DNA: TGTGCCAGCAGCGCCTACGACAGGGGATACACAGATACGCAGTATTTT; CDR3 protein: CASSAYDRGYTDTQYF; J gene: TRBJ2-3; clone size: NA; V gene: TRBV9; D gene: TRBD1
CDR3 DNA: TGCAGTGCTACGCCCATATTGGGGACTGAAGCTTTCTTT; CDR3 protein: CSATPILGTEAFF; J gene: TRBJ1-1; clone size: NA; V gene: TRBV20-1; D gene: NA
CDR3 DNA: TGTGCCAGCCCCCCCGCCTCTCGGTTAGGACAGGGGGAATTGGGCACTGAAGCTTTCTTT; CDR3 protein: CASPPASRLGQGELGTEAFF; J gene: TRBJ1-1; clone size: many; V gene: TRBV6-1; D gene: TRBD1
CDR3 DNA: TGCAGTGCTAGGGGCCAGCCAGGGAACACTGAAGCTTTCTTT; CDR3 protein: CSARGQPGNTEAFF; J gene: TRBJ1-1; clone size: many; V gene: TRBV20-1; D gene: NA
CDR3 DNA: TGTGCCAGCTCACCGGTGGGACCCGGGGAGCTGTTTTTT; CDR3 protein: CASSPVGPGELFF; J gene: TRBJ2-2; clone size: NA; V gene: TRBV18; D gene: NA
CDR3 DNA: TGTGCCAGCAATCTGATGGGACAGGGAGACTCACCCCTCCACTTT; CDR3 protein: CASNLMGQGDSPLHF; J gene: TRBJ1-6; clone size: few; V gene: TRBV27; D gene: TRBD1
CDR3 DNA: TGTGCCAGCAGAGTGAGAACCCTTACCGGGGAGCTGTTTTTT; CDR3 protein: CASRVRTLTGELFF; J gene: TRBJ2-2; clone size: NA; V gene: TRBV5-8; D gene: NA
CDR3 DNA: TGTGCCAGCAGCCAAGTCCCCCTGACGGAGACCCAGTACTTC; CDR3 protein: CASSQVPLTETQYF; J gene: TRBJ2-5; clone size: many; V gene: TRBV3-1; D gene: NA
CDR3 DNA: TGTGCCAGCAGCTGGTCCGGACAGGGGTACTATGGCTACACCTTC; CDR3 protein: CASSWSGQGYYGYTF; J gene: TRBJ1-2; clone size: many; V gene: TRBV7-8; D gene: TRBD1
CDR3 DNA: TGTGCCAGTAGCGGGACAGGCTTGAATGAGCAGTTCTTC; CDR3 protein: CASSGTGLNEQFF; J gene: TRBJ2-1; clone size: NA; V gene: TRBV19; D gene: TRBD1
CDR3 DNA: TGTGCCAGCTCACCACCCACCGCAGGGGGCGTCAATAATGAGCAGTTCTTC; CDR3 protein: CASSPPTAGGVNNEQFF; J gene: TRBJ2-1; clone size: NA; V gene: TRBV18; D gene: TRBD1